Listed below are T cell receptor beta chains from one sample, sequenced in a study of shared clonotypes between healthy human individuals. Produced via immunoSEQ multiplex PCR; TCRdb's table is partial and in-frame only. Counted here are 450,000 to 500,000 clones, 81% occurring once; the ten biggest clones make up about an eighth. Material: PBMCs. These receptors were collected from a woman between 40 and 55 years old in good health. Some clones in this sample may be carry-over from other donors' samples. Each CDR3 is given with its conserved first and last residue. The order of the fields is J gene, V gene, D gene, CDR3 length, clone size, CDR3 DNA, CDR3 protein. A D gene is named only where the DNA matches it firmly. Clone size is not always given. Where it is, it says once, few, many or a class for expanded clones.

J: TRBJ2-7
V: TRBV30
D: .
length: 13
size: .
DNA: TGTGCCTGGAGACAGGGCCCCACCTACGAGCAGTACTTC
CDR3: CAWRQGPTYEQYF

J: TRBJ1-3
V: TRBV5-1
D: .
length: 14
size: .
DNA: TGCGCCAGCAGCCCCGTTAGCTCTGGAAACACCATATATTTT
CDR3: CASSPVSSGNTIYF

J: TRBJ1-4
V: TRBV7-2
D: .
length: 13
size: .
DNA: TGTGCCAGCAGCCCCAATACCAATGAAAAACTGTTTTTT
CDR3: CASSPNTNEKLFF

J: TRBJ2-3
V: TRBV10-3
D: .
length: 14
size: .
DNA: TGTGCCACCAAAGGGGGTTTTAGCACAGATACGCAGTATTTT
CDR3: CATKGGFSTDTQYF

J: TRBJ2-3
V: TRBV6-6
D: .
length: 14
size: .
DNA: TGTGCCATCCGAGGGGACGGTAGCACAGATACGCAGTATTTT
CDR3: CAIRGDGSTDTQYF

J: TRBJ1-3
V: TRBV25-1
D: .
length: 15
size: few
DNA: TGTGCCAGCAGGGACCCAGGGTCGCCTGGAAACACCATATATTTT
CDR3: CASRDPGSPGNTIYF

J: TRBJ2-7
V: TRBV9
D: .
length: 14
size: .
DNA: TGTGCCAGCAGCGTAGCGGGAGTGGGCTACGAGCAGTACTTC
CDR3: CASSVAGVGYEQYF

J: TRBJ1-1
V: TRBV11-2
D: TRBD1
length: 15
size: few
DNA: TGTGCCAGCAGCTCCGCCGGGACAGGGTACACTGAAGCTTTCTTT
CDR3: CASSSAGTGYTEAFF

J: TRBJ1-5
V: TRBV19
D: .
length: 13
size: .
DNA: TGTGCCAGTAGTATCTCGGGGTTACAGCCCCAGCATTTT
CDR3: CASSISGLQPQHF

J: TRBJ2-5
V: TRBV15
D: TRBD2
length: 16
size: many
DNA: TGTGCCACCAGCAGAGGAGGGACTAGCGGGGATAAGACCCAGTACTTC
CDR3: CATSRGGTSGDKTQYF

J: TRBJ1-2
V: TRBV27
D: .
length: 15
size: .
DNA: TGTGCCAGCAGTTTAGGGCTAGATCGGCGGGATGGCTACACCTTC
CDR3: CASSLGLDRRDGYTF

J: TRBJ2-1
V: TRBV4-1
D: TRBD1
length: 18
size: .
DNA: TGCGCCAGCAGCCAAGGCAGGGCAGTGGGACAGAGATACAATGAGCAGTTCTTC
CDR3: CASSQGRAVGQRYNEQFF

J: TRBJ2-2
V: TRBV28
D: .
length: 14
size: .
DNA: TGTGCCATCCCTTCCCCTGGGGGCACCGGGGAGCTGTTTTTT
CDR3: CAIPSPGGTGELFF

J: TRBJ2-1
V: TRBV7-8
D: TRBD2
length: 16
size: .
DNA: TGTGCCAGCAGCGGGCGACTAGCGGGAGTCGACAATGAGCAGTTCTTC
CDR3: CASSGRLAGVDNEQFF

J: TRBJ1-1
V: TRBV5-5
D: TRBD1
length: 16
size: few
DNA: TGTGCCAGCAGCTTGGGCCCCACAGGGGGCGCGGGGGAAGCTTTCTTT
CDR3: CASSLGPTGGAGEAFF

J: TRBJ1-5
V: TRBV18
D: .
length: 14
size: .
DNA: TGTGCCAGCTCACCGTCGGGGGGGGGTCAGCCCCAGCATTTT
CDR3: CASSPSGGGQPQHF

J: TRBJ1-1
V: TRBV14
D: .
length: 15
size: .
DNA: TGTGCCAGCCGAGCCCCCTGGGAGATGAACACTGAAGCTTTCTTT
CDR3: CASRAPWEMNTEAFF

J: TRBJ1-5
V: TRBV18
D: .
length: 15
size: .
DNA: TGTGCCAGCTCACCGACAGCAGGAGCTATTGGGCCCCAGCATTTT
CDR3: CASSPTAGAIGPQHF

J: TRBJ1-3
V: TRBV7-9
D: TRBD1
length: 17
size: .
DNA: TGTGCCAGCAGCGTCCGGGACAGGGGTTTCTCTGGAAACACCATATATTTT
CDR3: CASSVRDRGFSGNTIYF

J: TRBJ1-5
V: TRBV4-1
D: .
length: 17
size: .
DNA: TGCGCCAGCAGCCAAGTATATGAGGGTTCCGGTTACGAGCCCCAGCATTTT
CDR3: CASSQVYEGSGYEPQHF

J: TRBJ1-5
V: TRBV7-2
D: .
length: 13
size: .
DNA: TGTGCCAGCAGCTTGGGGCGGGTTCAGCCCCAGCATTTT
CDR3: CASSLGRVQPQHF

J: TRBJ1-2
V: TRBV4-3
D: .
length: 18
size: .
DNA: TGCGCCAGCAGCCAATTCTCCGGGAGAGGAGGCATGACTTATGGCTACACCTTC
CDR3: CASSQFSGRGGMTYGYTF

J: TRBJ2-1
V: TRBV12-5
D: .
length: 17
size: .
DNA: TGTGCTAGTGGTTTGGCTCCAAGGGGAGGTACAAACAATGAGCAGTTCTTC
CDR3: CASGLAPRGGTNNEQFF

J: TRBJ1-1
V: TRBV5-1
D: .
length: 12
size: .
DNA: TGCGCCAGCAGCTTGCCGGACGGAGTATCCTTCTTT
CDR3: CASSLPDGVSFF

J: TRBJ1-1
V: TRBV29-1
D: .
length: 13
size: .
DNA: TGCAGCGTTTCTAGGGCTCGGAACACTGAAGCTTTCTTT
CDR3: CSVSRARNTEAFF